This T cell receptor (beta chain) was sequenced in a study of cytomegalovirus exposure and HLA in healthy donors. Germline V lookup: CDR1 WNHNN, CDR2 SYGVQD (reference sequence). Trimming pared 5 bases from V and 6 bases from J, leaving 22 bases between. This CDR3 has 16 residues. PCR amplification relied on 60 Vbeta primers (plus 13 Jbeta primers). Original handling: The count from a later analysis was 79 million or so unique TCR beta chains, approximately 9.9 million of them shared. The method was immunoSEQ multiplex PCR; TCRdb's version includes in-frame clones alone and lacks a portion of them. The DNA was the basis for D and trimming; V, J and clone size are from that table. This table has about 100,000 clones, approximately 72% appearing once.

V gene TRBV10-1 combines with J gene TRBJ1-2, with a weak D call TRBD1 (6 bases). The source of this sequence is a male donor in good health and CMV-seropositive. The sample comprised PBMCs. The CDR3 coding sequence is TGCGCCAGCAGTCGACCTAGACAGGCTGATTTACATGGCTACACCTTC. As protein: CASSRPRQADLHGYTF.